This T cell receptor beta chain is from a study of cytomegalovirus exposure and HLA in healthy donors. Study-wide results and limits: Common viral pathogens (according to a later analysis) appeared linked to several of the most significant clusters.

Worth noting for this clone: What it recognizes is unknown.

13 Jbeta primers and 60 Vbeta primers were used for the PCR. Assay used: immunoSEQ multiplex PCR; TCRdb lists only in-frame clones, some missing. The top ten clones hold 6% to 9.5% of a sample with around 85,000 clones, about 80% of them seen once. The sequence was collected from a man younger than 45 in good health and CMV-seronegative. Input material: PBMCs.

DNA for the CDR3: TGTGCCAGTGCGCGGGGAACTAATGAAAAACTGTTTTTT. This sequence encodes CASARGTNEKLFF. The rearrangement joins TRBV19 to TRBJ1-4; D ambiguous. V shed 8 bases and J shed 1 base, with 8 bases lying between them. Germline loops: CDR1 LNHDA, CDR2 SQIVND (reference sequence). The CDR3 runs to 13 residues.